This TCR beta chain emerged from a study of OX40 agonist ivuxolimab in advanced cancers. Study outcomes and limitations: Averaging showed that CD8+ T cells had more expanded clones than CD4+ did.

Assay: immunoSEQ multiplex PCR; the TCRdb copy retains only in-frame clones and omits some. This table has 90,000 to 120,000 clones, approximately 89% appearing once. In germline, CDR1 is GTSNPN, CDR2 SVGIG (reference sequence). This CDR3 is built from 13 residues. Comment on this clone: Its antigen is currently unknown. At one end the junction does not follow the germline gene, possibly because of a read error.

The sequencing used CD4+ or CD8+ T cells sorted from blood, collected in a trial of the OX40 agonist ivuxolimab. The rearrangement uses TRBV30 and TRBJ2-3; perhaps TRBD2 as D (5 bases). The source of this sequence is an adult with an advanced solid tumor such as melanoma, head and neck, liver or kidney cancer. CDR3 region: CAARAGGTDTQYF. For the CDR3, the DNA is TGTGCCGCGCGGGCGGGCGGCACGGATACGCAGTATTTT.